The 5 T cell receptor beta chains listed next were all sequenced from one sample in a study of CD8 T cells in Susac syndrome. RNA totalling roughly 0.45 to 1 ug underwent reverse transcription with random hexamers. TCRdb called the immunoSEQ multiplex PCR reads again in MiXCR, with one record for every CDR3 protein. The table includes 140,000 or so distinct CDR3 sequences, 95% detected once. The sequenced sample consisted of CD4+ T cells from PBMCs. The receptors originated from a human donor with Susac syndrome.

The V call is TRBV15, the J call TRBJ1-2, with D hard to call. CDR1 is LNHNV, CDR2 YYDKDF, per germline (reference sequence). The CDR3 has 13 amino acids. V lost 3 bases, J lost 8 bases, and 13 bases lay in between. CDR3 DNA sequence: TGTGCCACCAGCAGGAGACCTCTGGAGGGCTACACCTTC. This sequence encodes CATSRRPLEGYTF.

This chain links TRBV6-6 with TRBJ1-6; no clear D gene. Between the trimmed V and J ends, which lost 8 bases and 7 bases, there was a span of 6 bases. Germline V gives CDR1 MNHNY, CDR2 SVGAGI (reference sequence). This CDR3 has 11 amino acids. In DNA form, the CDR3 reads TGTGCCAGCCTTGGAAATTCACCCCTCCACTTT. Translated, it gives CASLGNSPLHF.

J is TRBJ1-4 and V is TRBV20-1; TRBD1 matches at 7 bases. Unmatched junction bases numbered 17, after V lost 0 bases and J lost 7 bases. Per germline, CDR1 DFQATT and CDR2 SNEGSKA (reference sequence). The CDR3 has 18 amino acids. CDR3 in DNA: TGCAGTGCTAGAGATTTAAAGCCTAGGGGGCCGTCGCCTGAAAAACTGTTTTTT. Its translation is CSARDLKPRGPSPEKLFF.

The V and J genes are TRBV20-1 and TRBJ2-7, with 7 positions matching TRBD1. J was trimmed by 3 bases and V by 5 bases; bases with no gene match: 1. Germline CDR1 and CDR2: DFQATT and SNEGSKA (reference sequence). The CDR3 sequence is 11 residues long. The CDR3 DNA follows: TGCAGTGCTGCAGGGGGCTACGAGCAGTACTTC. Protein sequence: CSAAGGYEQYF.

This clonotype showed up just once. The gene calls are TRBV12-3 or TRBV12-4 and TRBJ2-7; 8 positions agree with TRBD1. The CDR3 runs 13 residues. V shed 1 base and J 4 bases; nucleotides not matched to a gene: 0. This CDR3 is CASSLGTGYEQYF. The CDR3, as DNA: TGTGCCAGCAGTTTAGGGACAGGGTACGAGCAGTACTTC.